Listed here are 10 T cell receptor beta chains from one sample, sequenced in a study of blood T cell repertoires in COVID-19 (TCRdb year 2020). Receptor amplification or capture employed the immunoSEQ multiplex PCR assay. This immuneACCESS table, as held by TCRdb, lists in-frame sequences with V and J called but not all clones. Of the missing ones, under half trace to an unresolved V gene in checked studies; the others have no known cause. This sample has 25,000 to 35,000 clones in its table, and 91% of those were observed once. The ten largest clones take up approximately 15% of the sample. Sequencing was done on a sample of peripheral blood. The source is a human donor with active COVID-19. The donor label of this sample is uncertain.

This clone occurred once. V is TRBV27 and J is TRBJ2-7, with TRBD1 matching 8 bases. CDR1 and CDR2 (germline): MNHEY, SMNVEV (reference sequence). The CDR3 is made up of 14 amino acids. The V and J ends lost 6 bases and 1 base, in that order; junction bases with no gene match: 5. This chain's CDR3 is CASSRDRTSYEQYF. The CDR3 coding sequence is TGTGCCAGCAGCAGGGACAGGACTTCCTACGAGCAGTACTTC.

The V and J genes are TRBV6-1 and TRBJ1-2; D unclear. Between the trimmed V and J ends, which lost 2 bases and 2 bases, there was a span of 12 bases. This CDR3 spans 15 amino acids. The germline gives CDR1 MNHNS, CDR2 SASEGT. In DNA, the CDR3 is TGTGCCAGCAGTGAATACGAGGGAATGAACTATGGCTACACCTTC. Translation gives CASSEYEGMNYGYTF.

This clone has only a few counts. This chain links TRBV2 with TRBJ2-7, with TRBD1 matching 7 bases. Germline loops: CDR1 SNHLY, CDR2 FYNNEI. The V gene end was trimmed by 6 bases and the J gene end by 6 bases; junction bases not matched to a gene: 8. The CDR3 has 13 amino acids. The CDR3 loop is CASRPDRASEQYF. The CDR3 bases are TGTGCCAGCAGACCCGACAGGGCAAGCGAGCAGTACTTC.

In its sample, this clone was seen once. This sequence joins TRBV2 and TRBJ2-3, with D maybe TRBD2 (6 bases). The length of the CDR3 is 12 residues. Between the trimmed V and J ends, which lost 0 bases and 8 bases, there was a span of 6 bases. Germline lookup yields CDR1 SNHLY and CDR2 FYNNEI. The CDR3 reads CASSEAEGTQYF. The CDR3 DNA follows: TGTGCCAGCAGTGAAGCGGAGGGTACGCAGTATTTT. The variable domain in full, completed from reference TRBV2 and TRBJ2-3, reads EPEVTQTPSHQVTQMGQEVILRCVPISNHLYFYWYRQILGQKVEFLVSFYNNEISEKSEIFDDQFSVERPDGSNFTLKIRSTKLEDSAMYFCASSEAEGTQYFGPGTRLTVL.

This chain joins TRBV28 and TRBJ2-5; TRBD1 matches at 7 bases. Trimming cost V 2 bases and J 4 bases; bases outside gene matches: 4. The CDR3 sequence is 14 residues long. Germline V gene lookup returns CDR1 MDHEN and CDR2 SYDVKM. In DNA, the CDR3 is TGTGCCAGCAGTTTAGACAGGGTTGTAGAGACCCAGTACTTC. It specifies CASSLDRVVETQYF.

The table lists this clone with a few counts. The rearrangement joins TRBV4-3 to TRBJ1-3, with TRBD1 as a possible D gene (6 bases). This CDR3 comprises 15 residues. The germline V and J ends were trimmed by 1 base and 4 bases, with 11 bases remaining between them. Germline loops: CDR1 LGHNA, CDR2 YSLEER. CDR3 coding DNA: TGCGCCAGCAGCCAAGTGGCAGGGACAGGAAACACCATATATTTT. As protein: CASSQVAGTGNTIYF.

V and J are TRBV7-6 and TRBJ2-3; perhaps TRBD2 as D (5 bases). V was pared by 1 base and J by 7 bases, with 15 bases between. The CDR3 loop spans 15 amino acids. CDR1 SGHVS and CDR2 FNYEAQ come from the germline V gene. CDR3 nucleotides: TGTGCCAGCAGCTTAGGGGGTCAGGTAGCGAATACGCAGTATTTT. The encoded protein is CASSLGGQVANTQYF.

V gene TRBV7-3 combines with J gene TRBJ2-1, with D possibly TRBD2 on 5 matching bases. V lost 8 bases, J lost 5 bases, and 34 bases lay in between. The CDR3 is made up of 20 amino acids. Germline CDR1 is SGHTA and CDR2 is FQGTGA. The CDR3, as DNA: TGTGCCAGCTTGTGGGGTCCCTCCAGAGGAATCGACGGGGAAGACAATGAGCAGTTCTTC. Amino acid sequence: CASLWGPSRGIDGEDNEQFF.

The chain carries TRBV3-1 (or the pseudogene TRBV3-2) and TRBJ1-1; no reliable D call. Germline values: CDR1 LGHDT, CDR2 YNNKEL (reference sequence). The CDR3 consists of 15 residues. The V gene lost 0 bases and the J gene lost 0 bases, with 8 bases spanning the gap. CDR3 loop: CASSQDRSMNTEAFF. In DNA form, the CDR3 reads TGTGCCAGCAGCCAAGACAGGTCCATGAACACTGAAGCTTTCTTT.

The chain couples TRBV27 to TRBJ1-1; 9 bases align to TRBD1. Looked up from germline, CDR1 is MNHEY and CDR2 is SMNVEV (reference sequence). V gave up 5 bases and J gave up 5 bases; unmatched junction bases: 9. There are 15 residues in the CDR3. The CDR3 DNA is TGTGCCAGCAGTAGAGGACAGGGGAGTCGAACTGAAGCTTTCTTT. Translated, it gives CASSRGQGSRTEAFF.